The 25 T cell receptor beta chains below were found in one sample sequenced in a study of post-analysis software for immune sequencing data. Study-level results: Among 5 or 6 TRBV segments more frequent in patients than controls were TRBV5-6, TRBV5-1 and TRBV20-1.

cDNA libraries for TCR beta contained unique molecular identifiers. One entry per CDR3 protein results from TCRdb running MiXCR on the PCR reads. Found here are over 700,000 distinct CDR3 sequences, approximately 30% of them singletons; the top ten hold around 0.56%. These receptors have no identified antigens. The specimen sequenced was blood. These receptors were taken from a girl aged 5-17 years with multiple sclerosis.

This clonotype was recorded a few times. The rearrangement links TRBV3-1 to TRBJ2-1; tentatively, D is TRBD2 (5 bases). V lost 1 base to trimming and J lost 10 bases, with 14 bases between them. In germline, CDR1 is LGHDT, CDR2 YNNKEL (reference sequence). CDR3 size: 14 residues. In nucleotides, the CDR3 is TGTGCCAGCAGCCAAGGACGGACTTTGGGCGAGCAGTTCTTC. Its translation: CASSQGRTLGEQFF.

This clonotype was found a few times. The CDR3 sequence: CASSQGSEFYNEQFF. CDR3 nucleotide sequence: TGCGCCAGCAGCCAAGGTAGTGAATTCTACAATGAGCAGTTCTTC. The chain recombines TRBV4-1 with TRBJ2-1, with unresolved D. CDR1 and CDR2 (germline): MGHRA, YSYEKL. The CDR3 extends over 15 amino acids. Trimming took 1 base from V and 3 from J, leaving 10 bases between them.

The chain couples TRBV12-3 or TRBV12-4 to TRBJ1-4; the D is unclear. The CDR3 contains 15 residues. V was cut by 9 bases and J by 4 bases, with 18 bases left in between. CDR3 coding DNA: TGTGCCAGTTTGGAGGGTTGGAGGGATAATGAAAAACTGTTTTTT. This translates into CASLEGWRDNEKLFF.

Concerning this clonotype itself: One end of the junction fails to match germline, which may point to a read error. The chain carries TRBV3-1 and TRBJ1-4, with unresolved D. Germline V CDR1 and CDR2: LGHDT, YNNKEL (reference sequence). This CDR3 comprises 16 residues. CDR3 region: CASSQEDGKPNEKRFF. CDR3 in DNA: TGTGCCAGCAGCCAAGAAGACGGCAAGCCTAATGAAAAACGGTTTTTT.

Concerning this clonotype: The junction does not match germline at one end; this may be a read error. The gene calls are TRBV9 and TRBJ2-1; 9 nucleotides match TRBD1. Germline lookup yields CDR1 SGDLS and CDR2 YYNGEE. The length of the CDR3 is 15 residues. CDR3 residues: CASNVEGTGFNEQFF. CDR3 in DNA: TGTGCCAGCAACGTAGAGGGGACAGGGTTCAATGAGCAGTTCTTC. Filled out from reference TRBV9 and TRBJ2-1, the complete variable domain reads DSGVTQTPKHLITATGQRVTLRCSPRSGDLSVYWYQQSLDQGLQFLIQYYNGEERAKGNILERFSAQQFPDLHSELNLSSLELGDSALYFCASNVEGTGFNEQFFGPGTRLTVL.

The CDR3 DNA reads TGCAGTGCTAGAGATCAGGGGGGAACGGACGAGCAGTACTTC. This translates into CSARDQGGTDEQYF. The rearrangement joins TRBV20-1 to TRBJ2-7; a weak D match, TRBD1 (7 bases). The V and J ends lost 0 bases and 5 bases respectively, with 14 bases between them. CDR3 length: 14 residues. Germline CDR1 DFQATT, CDR2 SNEGSKA (reference sequence).

The chain joins TRBV15 to TRBJ2-4; possibly TRBD1 for D (6 bases). The DNA end lines up better with TRBJ2-7; the J call may be wrong. The V gene's germline CDR1 is LNHNV and CDR2 YYDKDF (reference sequence). The CDR3 totals 15 residues. CDR3 residues: CATSRDSGANYEQYF. CDR3 DNA sequence: TGTGCCACCAGCAGAGATTCAGGGGCCAACTACGAGCAGTACTTC.

The gene calls are TRBV7-2 and TRBJ1-2; tentatively, D is TRBD1 (6 bases). The CDR3 is made up of 16 amino acids. CDR1 is SGHTA, CDR2 FQGNSA, per germline. The V and J ends lost 7 bases and 8 bases respectively, with 26 bases between them. The CDR3 DNA is TGTGCCAGCACTCAACCCGGGGGCGGCCGGCTACGAGGCTACACCTTC. Amino acids: CASTQPGGGRLRGYTF.

This clonotype was seen repeatedly, ten times or more. The chain links TRBV7-2 to TRBJ2-1; D remains ambiguous. The V and J ends lost 4 bases and 14 bases respectively, with 9 bases between them. The CDR3 sequence is 10 residues long. CDR1 and CDR2 from the germline V gene are SGHTA and FQGNSA. In nucleotides, the CDR3 is TGTGCCAGCAGCTCTGGTGTGGAGTTCTTC. Protein sequence: CASSSGVEFF.

The gene calls are TRBV6-5 and TRBJ2-1; D remains ambiguous. This CDR3 contains 13 residues. CDR1 and CDR2 (germline): MNHEY, SVGAGI. Trimming left V 6 bases short and J 7 bases short, with 13 bases between. The CDR3 spells CASSRRPGNEQFF. In DNA, the CDR3 is TGTGCCAGCAGCCGACGCCCTGGGAATGAGCAGTTCTTC.

This clonotype appeared a few times. This rearrangement joins TRBV11-2 to TRBJ2-1; D unclear. The CDR3 runs 13 residues. Trimming cost V 4 bases and J 9 bases, with 13 bases left between them. The germline gives CDR1 SGHAT, CDR2 FQNNGV. DNA of the CDR3: TGTGCCAGCAGCTCGTACTTAGCCCCTGAGCAGTTCTTC. Protein sequence: CASSSYLAPEQFF.

This clonotype was found a few times. V is TRBV7-9 and J is TRBJ1-1, with 8 bases matching TRBD1. The ends lost 7 bases at V and 1 base at J; junction bases unmatched: 8. The CDR3 sequence is 15 residues long. Germline CDR1 is SEHNR and CDR2 is FQNEAQ (reference sequence). As DNA, the CDR3 is TGTGCCAGCATCAATCAGGGGGCGAGGAACACTGAAGCTTTCTTT. It encodes CASINQGARNTEAFF.

Notes on this clonotype: This likely came from a read error, as a far larger clone is one base away. The chain joins TRBV16 to TRBJ2-7; 7 bases align to TRBD1. The length of the CDR3 is 13 residues. Germline CDR1 and CDR2: KGHSY and FQNENV. V lost 3 bases and J lost 2; bases outside the gene matches: 1. CDR3 protein: CASSHGTAYEQYF. The CDR3 DNA reads TGTGCCAGCAGCCACGGGACAGCCTACGAGCAGTACTTC.

This clonotype came up a few times. V and J are TRBV20-1 and TRBJ1-5; TRBD1 is a possible D gene (5 bases). The CDR3 has 13 amino acids. Germline-derived CDR1 and CDR2 are DFQATT and SNEGSKA (reference sequence). V gave up 3 bases and J gave up 6 bases, with 12 bases separating them. This CDR3 reads CSASWTPAQPQHF. CDR3 nucleotide sequence: TGCAGTGCTAGTTGGACACCAGCTCAGCCCCAGCATTTT.

The chain recombines TRBV5-5 with TRBJ1-2, with no clear D. The CDR3 extends over 15 amino acids. Per the germline V gene, CDR1 is SGHKS and CDR2 is YYEKEE (reference sequence). Trimming shortened V by 5 bases and J by 0 bases, and 14 bases separated the two germline ends. The CDR3 loop reads CASRGEEFANYGYTF. CDR3 in DNA: TGTGCCAGCAGGGGCGAGGAGTTTGCTAACTATGGCTACACCTTC.

A few counts support this clonotype. V and J are TRBV7-2 and TRBJ2-3; D is unclear. The CDR3 has 14 amino acids. Trimming took 5 bases from V and 0 from J, leaving 9 bases between them. Per germline, CDR1 SGHTA and CDR2 FQGNSA. The CDR3 nucleotides are TGTGCCAGCAGCCTAACGATAAGCACAGATACGCAGTATTTT. Its translation: CASSLTISTDTQYF.

This chain uses TRBV20-1 with TRBJ2-1, with TRBD2 matching 8 bases. V was clipped by 0 bases and J by 1 base; unmatched bases: 5. The CDR3 is made up of 16 amino acids. Germline CDR1 DFQATT, CDR2 SNEGSKA (reference sequence). CDR3 sequence reads: CSARDAAGVSYNEQFF. DNA of the CDR3: TGCAGTGCTAGAGACGCAGCGGGAGTGTCCTACAATGAGCAGTTCTTC.

This clonotype turned up a few times. The rearrangement links TRBV2 to TRBJ2-5; 8 bases are shared with TRBD2. The junction had 11 bases not matched to a gene; V was cut back by 7 bases and J by 4 bases. The CDR3 extends over 15 amino acids. Per germline, CDR1 SNHLY and CDR2 FYNNEI. The CDR3 region is CASIPAGVHGETQYF. CDR3 DNA sequence: TGTGCCAGCATACCAGCGGGGGTTCATGGAGAGACCCAGTACTTC.

The V call is TRBV4-3, the J call TRBJ2-5; D unresolved. The ends were cut back, 0 bases at V and 0 bases at J, with 8 bases in the middle. Germline CDR1 reads LGHNA; CDR2 reads YSLEER. The CDR3 is made up of 15 amino acids. The CDR3 loop reads CASSQDWRNQETQYF. For the CDR3, the DNA is TGCGCCAGCAGCCAAGATTGGCGGAACCAAGAGACCCAGTACTTC.

This chain links TRBV12-2 with TRBJ2-1; the table names TRBD1, a call not compared with the DNA. TRBV12-2 corresponds to a pseudogene. The CDR3 sequence is 17 residues long. CDR3 bases: TGTGCAAGTCGCAGTTGGAGGGACAGGGTTTCCTACAATGAGCAGTTCTTC. It encodes CASRSWRDRVSYNEQFF.

This rearrangement joins TRBV2 to TRBJ2-3; 8 nucleotides align to TRBD1. This CDR3 contains 16 residues. Germline CDR1 SNHLY, CDR2 FYNNEI. V lost 7 bases, J lost 2 bases, and 11 bases stayed unmatched. Here the CDR3 DNA reads TGTGCCAGCATCCTTGGACAGGGCAGACTCACAGATACGCAGTATTTT. This encodes CASILGQGRLTDTQYF.

The chain uses TRBV29-1 and TRBJ2-5; D remains ambiguous. CDR3 length equals 12 residues. Germline assignment: CDR1 SQVTM and CDR2 ANQGSEA. V gave up 7 bases and J gave up 5 bases, with 14 bases separating them. CDR3: CSGRPGGETQYF. CDR3 coding DNA: TGCAGCGGACGTCCGGGTGGGGAGACCCAGTACTTC.

The chain joins TRBV9 to TRBJ2-5; a possible D gene is TRBD1 (6 bases). The CDR3 extends over 17 amino acids. With 0 bases removed from V and 0 bases from J, the gap between germline ends came to 15 bases. Germline values: CDR1 SGDLS, CDR2 YYNGEE. The CDR3 DNA is TGTGCCAGCAGCGTAGGGACAGCCTCAAATTACCAAGAGACCCAGTACTTC. Its translation: CASSVGTASNYQETQYF.

Only a few counts were recorded for this clonotype. The chain combines TRBV6-2 or TRBV6-3 with TRBJ2-1, with TRBD1 matching over 7 bases. The CDR3 is made up of 16 amino acids. V dropped 2 bases and J dropped 3; count of bases not matched to a gene: 7. Germline-derived CDR1 and CDR2 are MNHEY and SVGEGT. The CDR3 here is CASSYDGQAGYNEQFF. The CDR3 bases are TGTGCCAGCAGTTACGACGGACAGGCAGGCTACAATGAGCAGTTCTTC.

V usage is TRBV20-1 and J usage is TRBJ2-1; a weak D match, TRBD1 (6 bases). The assigned J gene may be wrong: the sequence end matches TRBJ2-7 better. Germline V gene sequence: CDR1 DFQATT, CDR2 SNEGSKA (reference sequence). This CDR3 spans 11 amino acids. The CDR3 is CSAEQGREQYF. The CDR3 nucleotides are TGCAGTGCTGAACAGGGACGGGAGCAGTACTTC.